Reported below is one T cell receptor (beta chain). This clonotype was detected ten times or more. No cognate antigen has been identified for it. No per-base quality is available; no much larger clone lies one base away. The data originate from a study of blood T cells in healthy people across ages (dated by TCRdb to between 2014 and 2017). Regarding the research as a whole: In model experiments, template switching captured roughly one uniquely barcoded TCR beta cDNA molecule for every two T cells. For two donors (one aged 18 to 29 and one aged 80 or older), the study analyzed two additional independent replicas of 1 million unique cDNA reads from the same blood draw. To avoid experimental bias, donors of different ages were distributed randomly across sequencing lanes. Four age groups were formed from the donors: young (average roughly 15 years), middle-aged (around 39), aged (62) and long-lived (less than 85). The study measured age-related changes in TCR beta repertoire diversity using deep sequencing normalized with unique cDNA molecular identifiers.

Library method: 5' RACE. Sequencing relied on an Illumina HiSeq 2500. A second about 7 to 12 cycle PCR used a sample-barcoded 5' primer and a J-beta primer mix. A unique molecular identifier was introduced onto each TCR beta cDNA molecule by a template-switch 5' adaptor carrying 12 random nucleotides. Each sample yielded at least 3 million CDR3-containing paired-end reads. First-strand cDNA synthesis was performed from all RNA using the Mint cDNA synthesis kit, with priming by a TRBC-specific oligonucleotide. Following uracil-DNA glycosylase treatment, a first 18-cycle PCR with universal primers M1SS and BC2_uni_R was performed on all cDNA. In the authors' own workflow: Normalization of each sample was performed by random selection of 1 million high-quality reads, each carrying a distinct molecular identifier. Instead of being binned into consensus sequences, reads with shared molecular identifiers were discarded. CDR3 identification, clonotype clustering and error correction used MiTCR with a Q25 quality threshold and the strictest error-elimination algorithm. A nonparametric unseen species model with Euler transformation was used to estimate a lower bound on total TCR beta diversity. TCRdb handled the public reads itself, with Q25 trimming in fastp and clone calling in MiXCR, and kept productive beta chains. Identical CDR3 protein sequences are pooled into one entry, listed with their most common genes and DNA. TCRdb's processing, not the authors' own work, is the source of the V and J calls. The sample contains over a million distinct CDR3 sequences, 40% to 45% of them found a single time. Together, the top ten hold approximately 20% of the sample.

CDR1 MNHEY and CDR2 SMNVEV were looked up in the germline V gene (reference sequence). Including the terminal cysteine and phenylalanine, the CDR3 comprises 13 residues. Only the CDR3 region is kept as DNA, spanning 39 bases read in frame from base 1. Trimming takes 5 bases off V and 7 bases off J; junction bases not matched to a gene: 8. Broader findings and caveats from the paper: The long-lived group showed more naive CD4+ T cells, fewer expanded clones and increased TCR diversity than the aged group, suggesting age selection. As age increased, observed TCR beta diversity per million T cells dropped in a roughly linear way, and a significant reduction was already evident by age about 40. Observed TCR beta diversity correlated strongly with the percentage of naive T cells measured by flow cytometry. Conclusive comparison of naive and antigen-experienced compartments was prevented by the profiling of bulk unsorted PBMCs. Estimates of total diversity based on one million sequenced T cells were considered lower bounds and underestimates. The CMV infection status of donors was not known, potentially confounding age-related changes in expanded clonotypes.

The donors were 40 or so Caucasian individuals from Russia, aged roughly 6 to 90 years, who were systemically healthy. Each donor gave ten milliliters of peripheral blood, collected into EDTA-treated Vacutainer tubes. Ficoll-Paque density-gradient centrifugation was used to isolate PBMCs, with at least 7 million obtained per sample. Trizol reagent was used to extract total RNA from the PBMCs, yielding at least 6 micrograms per sample. The percentages of naive CD45RAhigh/CD27high T cells were determined by flow cytometry on a PBMC aliquot from every donor. The origin of this receptor is a woman in her sixties in good health. The chain couples TRBV27 to TRBJ2-7; 7 central nucleotides agree with TRBD2. The material sequenced was blood. Read as DNA, the sequence is TGTGCCAGCAGTGTATTCTCAGCGGGGGAGCAGTACTTC. The resulting protein is CASSVFSAGEQYF.